What follows are 20 T cell receptor beta chains derived from one specimen sequenced in a study of blood T cell repertoires in COVID-19. The protocol was immunoSEQ multiplex PCR, while the TCRdb copy is restricted to in-frame clones and leaves out a portion. The sample has 150,000 to 200,000 clones; about nine tenths are singletons. Sequencing was performed on PBMCs or T cells enriched from blood (not recorded which). Every receptor here comes from a woman aged 18-29 years who had recovered from COVID-19.

This rearrangement joins TRBV6-4 to TRBJ2-1; perhaps TRBD2 as D (5 bases). The CDR3 is made up of 15 amino acids. CDR1 and CDR2 (germline): MRHNA, SNTAGT. V lost 7 bases, J lost 5 bases, and 18 bases lay in between. CDR3 amino acids: CASTRRGPGHNEQFF. The DNA of the CDR3 is TGTGCCAGCACCCGCAGAGGGCCTGGGCACAATGAGCAGTTCTTC.

J is TRBJ2-7 and V is TRBV7-6, with D perhaps TRBD1 (7 bases). Trimming removed 1 base at V and 2 bases at J, with 18 bases between. The CDR3 sequence is 17 residues long. The V gene's germline CDR1 is SGHVS and CDR2 FNYEAQ. CDR3 residues: CASSLEGGGNPTYEQYF. The CDR3 bases are TGTGCCAGCAGCTTAGAAGGGGGCGGGAATCCCACCTACGAGCAGTACTTC.

The chain has TRBV7-2 and TRBJ2-7, with D hard to call. V lost 4 bases to trimming and J lost 0 bases, with 4 bases between them. CDR3 length: 12 amino acids. In germline, CDR1 is SGHTA, CDR2 FQGNSA. The CDR3 sequence: CASSSYSYEQYF. CDR3 nucleotides: TGTGCCAGCAGCTCGTACTCCTACGAGCAGTACTTC.

V and J are TRBV30 and TRBJ2-7; TRBD2 aligns across 11 bases. The CDR3 totals 15 residues. Germline CDR1 GTSNPN, CDR2 SVGIG (reference sequence). The junction had 11 bases not matched to a gene; V was cut back by 7 bases and J by 3 bases. CDR3 in DNA: TGTGCCTCTTCGATCGCCGGGACTAGCGGCTACGAGCAGTACTTC. This gives the protein CASSIAGTSGYEQYF. The full variable domain, its missing parts supplied by reference TRBV30 and TRBJ2-7, is SQTIHQWPATLVQPVGSPLSLECTVEGTSNPNLYWYRQAAGRGLQLLFYSVGIGQISSEVPQNLSASRPQDRQFILSSKKLLLSDSGFYLCASSIAGTSGYEQYFGPGTRLTVT.

This clone was observed a single time. The CDR3, as DNA: TGCAGCGTTGTTTTGGGGCGAAGCACAGATACGCAGTATTTT. Its translation is CSVVLGRSTDTQYF. This chain joins TRBV29-1 and TRBJ2-3, with D possibly being TRBD1 (5 bases). Trimming pared 4 bases from V and 0 bases from J, leaving 11 bases between. Germline V gene data show CDR1 as SQVTM and CDR2 as ANQGSEA. CDR3 size: 14 residues.

The rearrangement uses TRBV10-3 and TRBJ1-1; no firm D call. The germline gives CDR1 ENHRY, CDR2 SYGVKD. The CDR3 has 14 residues. Trimming cost V 4 bases and J 3 bases, with 12 bases left between them. CDR3 amino acids: CAISVVAQDTEAFF. CDR3 sequence (DNA): TGTGCCATCAGTGTGGTCGCCCAGGACACTGAAGCTTTCTTT.

V is TRBV14 and J is TRBJ2-1; 13 bases align to TRBD2. The CDR3 is 15 residues long. CDR1 SGHDN and CDR2 FVKESK come from the germline V gene. After removal of 4 bases from V and 6 bases from J, the junction contained 3 bases not matched to a gene. The CDR3 sequence is CASSLRTSGSNEQFF. CDR3 nucleotides: TGTGCCAGCAGCCTGCGGACTAGCGGGAGCAATGAGCAGTTCTTC.

This clone appeared once. The CDR3 DNA reads as TGTGCCAGCAGTCGGGTAGACTACGAGCAGTACTTC. This translates into CASSRVDYEQYF. The rearrangement links TRBV6-1 to TRBJ2-7, with D uncertain. The CDR3 totals 12 residues. Trimming took 5 bases from V and 3 from J, leaving 8 bases between them. Germline CDR1 reads MNHNS; CDR2 reads SASEGT.

V usage is TRBV10-2 and J usage is TRBJ2-7; tentative D call: TRBD2 (6 bases). This CDR3 contains 15 residues. CDR1 is WSHSY, CDR2 SAAADI, per germline. Trimming removed 4 bases at V and 6 bases at J, with 19 bases between. The CDR3 loop reads CASSAWGEETREQYF. Here the CDR3 DNA reads TGCGCCAGCAGTGCTTGGGGGGAAGAAACTCGCGAGCAGTACTTC.

This clone was seen just once. This sequence joins TRBV18 and TRBJ1-4, with 8 nucleotides matching TRBD1. The germline CDR1 and CDR2 sequences are KGHSH and LQKENI. Germline trimming cut 4 bases from V and 7 bases from J; bases unmatched to any gene: 8. CDR3 length equals 15 residues. CDR3 nucleotide sequence: TGTGCCAGCTCACTTCTGGGGACAGGCGGTGAAAAACTGTTTTTT. Protein product: CASSLLGTGGEKLFF.

The chain uses TRBV4-1 and TRBJ2-7; 8 positions agree with TRBD2. The ends lost 2 bases at V and 2 bases at J; junction bases unmatched: 8. Germline V CDR1 and CDR2: MGHRA, YSYEKL. The CDR3 spans 16 residues. The CDR3 reads CASSQNLWTSPYEQYF. CDR3 bases: TGCGCCAGCAGCCAAAACCTCTGGACTAGCCCCTACGAGCAGTACTTC.

Concerning this clone itself: The junction departs from the called germline gene at one end, perhaps through a read error. The V and J genes are TRBV7-7 and TRBJ2-3; D may be TRBD2 (5 bases). The CDR3 has 13 residues. Germline loops: CDR1 SSHAT, CDR2 FNYEAQ (reference sequence). For the CDR3, the DNA is TGTGCTAGCAGCTTGAGGGTTCGGGATACGCAGTATTTT. It is translated as CASSLRVRDTQYF. Full variable domain (outside the CDR3, taken from reference TRBV7-7 and TRBJ2-3): GAGVSQSPRYKVTKRGQDVTLRCDPISSHATLYWYQQALGQGPEFLTYFNYEAQPDKSGLPSDRFSAERPEGSISTLTIQRTEQRDSAMYRCASSLRVRDTQYFGPGTRLTVL.

The chain is built from TRBV2 and TRBJ2-1, with 9 nucleotides matching TRBD1. V shed 9 bases and J 11 bases; nucleotides not matched to a gene: 14. The CDR3 totals 14 residues. The V gene's germline CDR1 is SNHLY and CDR2 FYNNEI. The CDR3 DNA sequence: TGTGCCAGGGAAGCGGGACAGGGACCACTAAAGCAGTTCTTC. As protein: CAREAGQGPLKQFF.

The genes are TRBV7-8 and TRBJ1-1, with 10 bases aligning to TRBD1. V lost 3 bases and J lost 1; bases outside the gene matches: 8. Germline values: CDR1 SGHVS, CDR2 FQNEAQ. This CDR3 contains 17 residues. CDR3 amino acids: CASSFSVGTGANTEAFF. The CDR3 coding sequence is TGTGCCAGCAGCTTTAGCGTCGGGACAGGGGCGAACACTGAAGCTTTCTTT. Full variable domain (missing parts from reference TRBV7-8 and TRBJ1-1): GAGVSQSPRYKVAKRGQDVALRCDPISGHVSLFWYQQALGQGPEFLTYFQNEAQLDKSGLPSDRFFAERPEGSVSTLKIQRTQQEDSAVYLCASSFSVGTGANTEAFFGQGTRLTVV.

The genes are TRBV4-1 and TRBJ2-7, with 8 bases identical to TRBD1. The CDR3 loop spans 16 amino acids. V dropped 0 bases and J dropped 1; count of bases not matched to a gene: 5. Germline V gene lookup returns CDR1 MGHRA and CDR2 YSYEKL. The CDR3 reads CASSQDKGTGSYEQYF. The CDR3 DNA is TGCGCCAGCAGCCAAGATAAGGGGACAGGATCCTACGAGCAGTACTTC.

This clone was counted a few times. The chain is built from TRBV9 and TRBJ2-2; 7 bases are a match to TRBD1. Trimming took 2 bases from V and 5 from J; bases not matched to a gene: 6. The CDR3 totals 15 residues. The V gene's germline CDR1 is SGDLS and CDR2 YYNGEE. CDR3: CASSVDRERTGELFF. The DNA of the CDR3 is TGTGCCAGCAGCGTCGACAGGGAAAGAACCGGGGAGCTGTTTTTT.

The rearrangement uses TRBV27 and TRBJ2-3; 7 nucleotides agree with TRBD2. The CDR3 is 17 residues long. Unmatched junction bases numbered 14, after V lost 6 bases and J lost 2 bases. Germline V gene lookup returns CDR1 MNHEY and CDR2 SMNVEV (reference sequence). The CDR3 bases are TGTGCCAGCAGCTATGATATGGCGGGAGTTATCACAGATACGCAGTATTTT. Protein: CASSYDMAGVITDTQYF.

The V gene is TRBV3-1 (or the pseudogene TRBV3-2), the J gene TRBJ1-1; D remains unclear. V lost 2 bases and J lost 9, with 28 bases in between. The CDR3 consists of 18 residues. CDR1 and CDR2 (germline): LGHDT, YNNKEL (reference sequence). Here the CDR3 reads CASSQTPPAPTRTIQAFF. In DNA form, the CDR3 reads TGTGCCAGCAGCCAAACTCCTCCAGCCCCGACTCGAACTATCCAAGCTTTCTTT.

The DNA for the CDR3 is TGTGCCATCAGTGAGTCGTTAGCAGGGGGCGCGTCCCAGCATTTT. Translating it yields CAISESLAGGASQHF. The chain combines TRBV10-3 with TRBJ1-5, with TRBD1 identical over 8 bases. V gave up 0 bases and J gave up 11 bases; unmatched junction bases: 9. This CDR3 is built from 15 residues. Per germline, CDR1 ENHRY and CDR2 SYGVKD.

The rearrangement links TRBV19 to TRBJ2-4, with D possibly being TRBD1 (6 bases). Between the trimmed V and J ends, which lost 1 base and 10 bases, there was a span of 11 bases. Germline V gene data show CDR1 as LNHDA and CDR2 as SQIVND (reference sequence). The CDR3 consists of 13 residues. The CDR3 DNA reads as TGTGCCAGTAGTATAGGGGACATCGAAATTCAGTACTTC. It is translated as CASSIGDIEIQYF. Full variable domain (outside the CDR3, taken from reference TRBV19 and TRBJ2-4): DGGITQSPKYLFRKEGQNVTLSCEQNLNHDAMYWYRQDPGQGLRLIYYSQIVNDFQKGDIAEGYSVSREKKESFPLTVTSAQKNPTAFYLCASSIGDIEIQYFGAGTRLSVL.